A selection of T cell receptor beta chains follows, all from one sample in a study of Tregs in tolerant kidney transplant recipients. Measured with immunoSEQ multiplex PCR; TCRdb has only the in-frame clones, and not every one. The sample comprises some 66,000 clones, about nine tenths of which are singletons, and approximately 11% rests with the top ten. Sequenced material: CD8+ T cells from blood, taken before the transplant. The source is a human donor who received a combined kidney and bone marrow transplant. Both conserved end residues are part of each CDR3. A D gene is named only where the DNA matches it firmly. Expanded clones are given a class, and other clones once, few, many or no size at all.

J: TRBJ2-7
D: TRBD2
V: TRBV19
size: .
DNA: TGTGCCAGTAGTCAGGGACTAGCGGGAGAGCTGGGTTCCTACGAGCAGTACTTC
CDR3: CASSQGLAGELGSYEQYF

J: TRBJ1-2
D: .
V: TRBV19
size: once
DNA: TGTGCCAGTAGTATAGATGTGGGCGCGATCTATGGCTACACCTTC
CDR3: CASSIDVGAIYGYTF

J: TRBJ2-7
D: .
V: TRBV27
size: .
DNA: TGTGCCAGCAAAGGGAGCTCCTACGAGCAGTACTTC
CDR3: CASKGSSYEQYF

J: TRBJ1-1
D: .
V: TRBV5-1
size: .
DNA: TGCGCCAGCAGCTTGGCTAGGGAGATGAACACTGAAGCTTTCTTT
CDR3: CASSLAREMNTEAFF

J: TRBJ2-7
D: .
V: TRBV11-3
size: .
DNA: TGTGCCAGCAGCTCACACAGCTACGAGCAGTACTTC
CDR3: CASSSHSYEQYF

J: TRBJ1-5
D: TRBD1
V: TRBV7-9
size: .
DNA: TGTGCCAGCAGCACAATACCGGGACAGGGTGAAGGTCAGCCCCAGCATTTT
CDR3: CASSTIPGQGEGQPQHF

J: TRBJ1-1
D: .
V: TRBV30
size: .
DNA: TGTGCCGGATGGGAGGGCAGCACTGAAGCTTTCTTT
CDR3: CAGWEGSTEAFF

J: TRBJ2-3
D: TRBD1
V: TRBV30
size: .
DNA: TGTGCCTGGACCGCGTTAGGGGGCCGCACAGATACGCAGTATTTT
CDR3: CAWTALGGRTDTQYF

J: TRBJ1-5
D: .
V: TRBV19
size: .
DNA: TGTGCCAGTCGCCACGGAGGAATGGGCAATCAGCCCCAGCATTTT
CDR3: CASRHGGMGNQPQHF

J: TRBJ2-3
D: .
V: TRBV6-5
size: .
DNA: TGTGCCAGCAGTTTTTTCAAGGGGGCAGATACGCAGTATTTT
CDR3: CASSFFKGADTQYF

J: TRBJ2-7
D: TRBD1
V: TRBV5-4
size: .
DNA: TGTGCCAGCAGCGCGGAGAAAACAGGGGACCCCTACGAGCAGTACTTC
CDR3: CASSAEKTGDPYEQYF

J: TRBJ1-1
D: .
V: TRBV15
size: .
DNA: TGTGCCACCAGCAACCGGGTCGGGGTCACTGAAGCTTTCTTT
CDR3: CATSNRVGVTEAFF

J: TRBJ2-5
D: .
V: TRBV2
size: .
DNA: TGTGCCAGCACCATCCCGGGAGAGACCCAGTACTTC
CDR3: CASTIPGETQYF

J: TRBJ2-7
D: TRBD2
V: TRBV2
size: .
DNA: TGTGCCAGCCGGAAAAGACTAGCGGCGACAGACTACGAGCAGTACTTC
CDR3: CASRKRLAATDYEQYF